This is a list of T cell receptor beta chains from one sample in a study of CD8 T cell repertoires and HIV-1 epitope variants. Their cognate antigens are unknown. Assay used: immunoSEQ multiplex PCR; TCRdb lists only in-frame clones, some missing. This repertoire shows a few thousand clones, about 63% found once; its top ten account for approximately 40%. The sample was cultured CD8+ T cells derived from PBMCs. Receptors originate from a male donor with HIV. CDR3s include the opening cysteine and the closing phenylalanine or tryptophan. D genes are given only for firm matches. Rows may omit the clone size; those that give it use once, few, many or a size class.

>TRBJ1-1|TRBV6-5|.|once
CASSYSSLDEAFF
TGTGCCAGCAGTTACTCTTCCTTAGATGAAGCTTTCTTT
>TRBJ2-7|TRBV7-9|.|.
CASQPGVSYEQYF
TGTGCCAGCCAGCCCGGCGTCTCCTACGAGCAGTACTTC
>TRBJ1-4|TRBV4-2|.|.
CASSSVFGATNEKLFF
TGTGCCAGCAGCTCCGTCTTTGGTGCAACTAATGAAAAACTGTTTTTT
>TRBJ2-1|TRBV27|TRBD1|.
CASSLWTGDEQFF
TGTGCCAGCAGTTTATGGACAGGGGATGAGCAGTTCTTC
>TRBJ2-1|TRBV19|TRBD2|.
CASTQVPPGGEQFF
TGTGCCAGTACGCAGGTGCCTCCGGGGGGGGAGCAGTTCTTC
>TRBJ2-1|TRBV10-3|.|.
CAISESQGGWYNEQFF
TGTGCCATCAGTGAGTCTCAGGGGGGCTGGTACAATGAGCAGTTCTTC
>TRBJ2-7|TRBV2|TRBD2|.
CASSENAAGGRYEQYF
TGTGCCAGCAGTGAAAACGCAGCGGGAGGCAGGTACGAGCAGTACTTC
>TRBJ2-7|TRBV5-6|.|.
CASSRWGGKEKANEQYF
TGTGCCAGCAGCCGGTGGGGCGGTAAGGAGAAGGCGAACGAGCAGTACTTC
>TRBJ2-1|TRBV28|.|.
CASGNNEQFF
TGTGCCTCCGGAAACAATGAGCAGTTCTTC
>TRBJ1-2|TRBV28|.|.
CASSLDPTDFNYGYTF
TGTGCCAGCAGTCTGGACCCGACAGATTTTAACTATGGCTACACCTTC
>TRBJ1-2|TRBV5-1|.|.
CASSFSGNGYTF
TGCGCCAGCAGCTTCTCTGGGAATGGCTACACCTTC
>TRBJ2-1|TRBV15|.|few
CATSRSQAGNEQFF
TGTGCCACCAGCAGAAGCCAGGCGGGGAATGAGCAGTTCTTC
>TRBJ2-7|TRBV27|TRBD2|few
CAAGGSTYEQYF
TGTGCAGCGGGGGGCTCTACCTACGAGCAGTACTTC
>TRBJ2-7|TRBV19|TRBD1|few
CASSRGTGPGEQYF
TGTGCCAGTAGTAGAGGGACAGGGCCTGGCGAGCAGTACTTC
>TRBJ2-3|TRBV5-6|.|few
CASSLTGTDTQYF
TGTGCCAGCAGCTTGACAGGCACAGATACGCAGTATTTT
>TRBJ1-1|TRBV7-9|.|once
CASSRDRGTFF
TGTGCCAGCAGCCGGGACCGAGGCACTTTCTTT
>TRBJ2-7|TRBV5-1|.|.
CASSGTDAYEQYF
TGCGCCAGCAGCGGAACAGATGCCTACGAGCAGTACTTC
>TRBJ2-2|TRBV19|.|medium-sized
CASSIRGSTGELFF
TGTGCCAGTAGTATTAGAGGATCCACCGGGGAGCTGTTTTTT
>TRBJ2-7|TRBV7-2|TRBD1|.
CASSSQGALSYEQYF
TGTGCCAGCAGCTCCCAGGGGGCCTTATCCTACGAGCAGTACTTC
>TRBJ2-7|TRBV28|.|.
CASSLGYEQYF
TGTGCCAGCAGTCTGGGCTACGAGCAGTACTTC
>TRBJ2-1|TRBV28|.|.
CASSFSLTNNEQFF
TGTGCCAGCAGTTTCAGCCTTACCAACAATGAGCAGTTCTTC
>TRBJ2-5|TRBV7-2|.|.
CASSLEVVKTQYF
TGTGCCAGCAGCTTAGAGGTCGTTAAGACCCAGTACTTC
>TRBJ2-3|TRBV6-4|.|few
CASSDFTDTDTQYF
TGTGCCAGCAGTGATTTTACGGACACAGATACGCAGTATTTT
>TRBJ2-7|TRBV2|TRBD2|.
CASRQLSGNDYEQYF
TGTGCCAGCAGACAACTTAGCGGGAACGACTACGAGCAGTACTTC
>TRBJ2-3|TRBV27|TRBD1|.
CASSLTGETDTQYF
TGTGCCAGCAGTTTGACAGGGGAGACAGATACGCAGTATTTT
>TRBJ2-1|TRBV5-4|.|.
CASSSGGQGPYNEQFF
TGTGCCAGCAGCTCTGGAGGGCAGGGACCCTATAATGAGCAGTTCTTC
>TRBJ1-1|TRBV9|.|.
CASSRGGENTEAFF
TGTGCCAGCAGCCGAGGAGGGGAAAACACTGAAGCTTTCTTT
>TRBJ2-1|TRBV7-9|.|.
CASSPTGGEQFF
TGTGCCAGCAGCCCCACCGGGGGTGAGCAGTTCTTC
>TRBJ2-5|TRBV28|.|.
CASSLLGAGETQYF
TGTGCCAGCAGTTTATTAGGGGCCGGAGAGACCCAGTACTTC
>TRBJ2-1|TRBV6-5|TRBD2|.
CASSYSSSSGYNEQFF
TGTGCCAGCAGTTACTCATCGTCTAGCGGTTACAATGAGCAGTTCTTC
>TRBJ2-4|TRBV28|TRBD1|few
CASRTFDRGIQYF
TGTGCCAGCAGAACCTTCGACAGGGGCATTCAGTACTTC
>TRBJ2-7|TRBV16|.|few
CASSHGQKSSYEQYF
TGTGCCAGCAGTCACGGACAGAAGAGCTCCTACGAGCAGTACTTC
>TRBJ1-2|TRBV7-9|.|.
CASSPGTSDYGYTF
TGTGCCAGCAGCCCTGGGACTTCTGACTATGGCTACACCTTC
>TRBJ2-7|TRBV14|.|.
CASSHQQLHYEQYF
TGTGCCAGCAGCCATCAACAGTTGCACTACGAGCAGTACTTC
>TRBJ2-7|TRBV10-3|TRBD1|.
CAHQEGGTGAPGDEQYF
TGTGCCCACCAGGAAGGAGGGACAGGGGCGCCGGGGGACGAGCAGTACTTC
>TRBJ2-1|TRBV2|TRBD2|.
CATWKTSGGANEQFF
TGTGCCACCTGGAAAACTAGCGGGGGGGCCAATGAGCAGTTCTTC
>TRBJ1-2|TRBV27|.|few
CASSLSAGSQIYGYTF
TGTGCCAGCAGTTTATCGGCAGGGAGTCAAATCTATGGCTACACCTTC
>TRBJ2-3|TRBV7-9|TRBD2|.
CASRTSGKGGTDTQYF
TGTGCCAGCCGGACTAGCGGGAAAGGGGGCACAGATACGCAGTATTTT
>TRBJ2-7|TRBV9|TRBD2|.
CASSPSGVGYEQYF
TGTGCCAGCAGCCCTAGCGGGGTAGGGTACGAGCAGTACTTC
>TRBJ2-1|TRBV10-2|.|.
CASSESILSYNEQFF
TGCGCCAGCAGTGAGTCGATCCTGTCCTACAATGAGCAGTTCTTC
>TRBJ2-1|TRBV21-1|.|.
CASSRTGKPGLALYNSYNEQFF
TGTGCCAGCAGCAGGACGGGTAAACCGGGACTAGCTCTTTATAACTCCTACAATGAGCAGTTCTTC
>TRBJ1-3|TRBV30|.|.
CAWSGTVGSGNTIYF
TGTGCCTGGAGCGGGACTGTAGGCTCTGGAAACACCATATATTTT
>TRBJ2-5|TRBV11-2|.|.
CASSLVPGLYQETQYF
TGTGCCAGCAGCTTAGTCCCGGGACTTTACCAAGAGACCCAGTACTTC
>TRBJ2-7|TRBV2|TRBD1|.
CASSGATGVYEQYF
TGTGCCAGCAGTGGGGCGACAGGGGTCTACGAGCAGTACTTC
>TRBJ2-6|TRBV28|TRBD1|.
CASRDRGGNVLTF
TGTGCCAGCAGGGACAGGGGCGGCAACGTCCTGACTTTC
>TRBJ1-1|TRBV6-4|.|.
CASSKFGGENTEAFF
TGTGCCAGCAGTAAGTTCGGGGGAGAGAACACTGAAGCTTTCTTT
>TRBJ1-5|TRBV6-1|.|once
CASSEQVNQPQHF
TGTGCCAGCAGTGAACAGGTTAATCAGCCCCAGCATTTT
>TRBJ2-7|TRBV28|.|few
CASSWIDSPYEQYF
TGTGCCAGCAGTTGGATAGACAGTCCCTACGAGCAGTACTTC
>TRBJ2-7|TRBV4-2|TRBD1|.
CASSQDLEQGTYEQYF
TGTGCCAGCAGCCAAGATCTAGAACAGGGGACCTACGAGCAGTACTTC
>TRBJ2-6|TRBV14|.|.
CASSPLGEGANVLTF
TGTGCCAGCAGCCCTTTGGGGGAAGGGGCCAACGTCCTGACTTTC
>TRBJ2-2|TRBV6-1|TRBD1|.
CASSLGQHTGELFF
TGTGCCAGCAGTCTGGGACAGCACACCGGGGAGCTGTTTTTT
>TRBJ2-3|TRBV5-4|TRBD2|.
CASSGGGTRGTDTQYF
TGTGCCAGCAGCGGGGGAGGGACGAGGGGCACAGATACGCAGTATTTT
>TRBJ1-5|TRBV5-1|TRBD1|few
CASSPTGHQPQHF
TGCGCCAGCAGCCCGACAGGGCATCAGCCCCAGCATTTT
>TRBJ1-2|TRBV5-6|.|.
CASSLGGVDYGYTF
TGTGCCAGCAGCTTGGGGGGCGTCGACTATGGCTACACCTTC
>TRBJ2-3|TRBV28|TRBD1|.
CASRPQGETDTQYF
TGTGCCAGCAGACCTCAGGGGGAAACAGATACGCAGTATTTT
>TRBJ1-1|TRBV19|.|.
CASSASRGEAFF
TGTGCCAGTAGTGCCTCGAGGGGTGAAGCTTTCTTT
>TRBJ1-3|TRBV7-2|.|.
CASSPPSAGTGNTIYF
TGTGCCAGCAGCCCCCCCTCGGCCGGGACAGGAAACACCATATATTTT
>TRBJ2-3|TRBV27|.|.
CASSLEEADTDTQYF
TGTGCCAGCAGTTTAGAGGAGGCGGACACAGATACGCAGTATTTT
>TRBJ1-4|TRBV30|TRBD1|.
CAWGTGTNEKLFF
TGTGCCTGGGGGACAGGTACTAATGAAAAACTGTTTTTT